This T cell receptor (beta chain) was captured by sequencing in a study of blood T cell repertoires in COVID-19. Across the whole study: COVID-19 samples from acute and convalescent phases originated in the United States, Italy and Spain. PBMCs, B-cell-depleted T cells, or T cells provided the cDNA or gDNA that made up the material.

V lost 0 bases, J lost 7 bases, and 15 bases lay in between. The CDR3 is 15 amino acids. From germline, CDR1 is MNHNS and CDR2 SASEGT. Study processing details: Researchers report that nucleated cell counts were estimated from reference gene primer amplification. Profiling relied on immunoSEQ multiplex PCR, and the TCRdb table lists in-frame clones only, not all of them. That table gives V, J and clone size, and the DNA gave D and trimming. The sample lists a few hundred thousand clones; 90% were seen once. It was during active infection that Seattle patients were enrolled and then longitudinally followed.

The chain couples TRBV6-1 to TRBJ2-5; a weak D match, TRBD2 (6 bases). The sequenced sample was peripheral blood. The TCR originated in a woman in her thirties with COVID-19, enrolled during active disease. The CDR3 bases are TGTGCCAGCAGTGAAGCGGAGGGACCTGTGGGGACCCAGTACTTC. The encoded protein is CASSEAEGPVGTQYF.